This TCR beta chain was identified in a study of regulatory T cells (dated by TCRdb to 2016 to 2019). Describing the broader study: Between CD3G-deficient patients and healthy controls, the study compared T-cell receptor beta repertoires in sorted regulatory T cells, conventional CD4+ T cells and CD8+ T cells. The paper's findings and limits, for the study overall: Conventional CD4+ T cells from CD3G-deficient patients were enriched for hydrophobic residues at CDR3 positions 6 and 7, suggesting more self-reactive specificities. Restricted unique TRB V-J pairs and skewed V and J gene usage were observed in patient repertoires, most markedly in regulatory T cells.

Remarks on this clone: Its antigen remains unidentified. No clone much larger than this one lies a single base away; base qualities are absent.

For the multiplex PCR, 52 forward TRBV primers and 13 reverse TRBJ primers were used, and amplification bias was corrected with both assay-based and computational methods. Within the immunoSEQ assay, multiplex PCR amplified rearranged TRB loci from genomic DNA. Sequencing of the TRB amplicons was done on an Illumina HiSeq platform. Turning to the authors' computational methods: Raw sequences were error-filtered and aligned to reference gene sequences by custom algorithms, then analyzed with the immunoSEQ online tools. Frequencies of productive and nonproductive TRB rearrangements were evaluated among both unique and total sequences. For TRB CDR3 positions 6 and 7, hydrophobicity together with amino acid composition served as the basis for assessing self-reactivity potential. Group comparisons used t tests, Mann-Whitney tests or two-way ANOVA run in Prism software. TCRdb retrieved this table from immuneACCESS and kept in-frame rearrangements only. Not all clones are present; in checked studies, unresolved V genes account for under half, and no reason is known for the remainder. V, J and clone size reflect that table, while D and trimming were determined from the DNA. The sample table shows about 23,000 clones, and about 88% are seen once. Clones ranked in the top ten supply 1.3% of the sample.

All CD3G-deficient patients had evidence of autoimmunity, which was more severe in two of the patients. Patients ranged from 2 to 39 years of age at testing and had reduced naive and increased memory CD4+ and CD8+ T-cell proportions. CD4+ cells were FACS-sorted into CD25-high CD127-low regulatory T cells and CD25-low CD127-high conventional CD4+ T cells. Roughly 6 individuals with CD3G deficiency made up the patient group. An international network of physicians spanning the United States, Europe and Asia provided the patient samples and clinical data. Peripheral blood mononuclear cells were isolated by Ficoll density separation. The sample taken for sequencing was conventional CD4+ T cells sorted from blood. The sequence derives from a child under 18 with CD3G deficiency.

The CDR3 region reads CASSEGWTSNRELFF. The DNA sequence is as follows: TGTGCCAGCAGTGAAGGGTGGACTAGCAACAGGGAGCTGTTTTTT. The V gene is TRBV6-1 and the J gene is TRBJ2-2; 8 bases in between match TRBD2. In the germline V gene, CDR1 corresponds to MNHNS and CDR2 to SASEGT. Counted from cysteine to phenylalanine, this CDR3 has 15 amino acids. The sequence is cut down to CDR3 DNA, 45 bases in frame from base 1. V is trimmed back by 1 base and J by 9 bases, and the junction contains 7 bases that no gene match accounts for.